The sequence of this TCR beta chain was determined in a study of identifying expanded T cells in peripheral blood. General study results and limits: Approximately two-week clone count variance significantly increased as total template count grew. Over two and four weeks, about 15 and 19 clones changed, versus roughly 1.1 between replicates.

Collection occurred without any documented infections or immune events in donors. With regard to this clone: What it binds is not known.

Libraries were prepared by immunoSEQ multiplex PCR; TCRdb keeps only in-frame clonotypes and omits some of them. The profile covers under 95,000 clones, with about 91% appearing a single time and 2.5% to 3% taken by the ten largest. Germline V gene sequence: CDR1 SQVTM, CDR2 ANQGSEA. The germline V and J ends were trimmed by 5 bases and 1 base, with 7 bases remaining between them. The CDR3 contains 12 residues. This TCR derives from a person between 18 and 75 years old in good health. V gene TRBV29-1 combines with J gene TRBJ2-3; D uncertain. Sequencing was carried out using blood. The chain's CDR3 is CSVPGGTDTQYF. CDR3 DNA sequence: TGCAGCGTTCCTGGGGGCACAGATACGCAGTATTTT.